This note documents a single T cell receptor beta chain sequence. The antigen is unknown. Germline lookup yields CDR1 SGHRS and CDR2 YFSETQ. The CDR3 is made up of 15 amino acids. Germline trimming cut 4 bases from V and 8 bases from J; bases unmatched to any gene: 12. This entry comes from a study of OX40 agonist ivuxolimab in advanced cancers. Study at large: The mean age was approximately 60 years, ranging from 23 to 79, with 82.7% of participants male.

Study-wide results and limits: Low normalized T-cell clonal expansion also characterized some of the nonresponders. CD4+ and CD8+ blood T cells expanded clonally by week 6 at 0.1 to 3.0 mg/kg.

The assay was immunoSEQ multiplex PCR, and TCRdb's table has in-frame clones only and misses some. There are fewer than 50,000 clones in the sample; about 80% occur only once, and approximately 8.1% lies in the top ten. The sequenced sample was CD4+ or CD8+ T cells sorted from blood, obtained in a trial of the OX40 agonist ivuxolimab. The TCR comes from an adult with an advanced solid tumor such as melanoma, head and neck, liver or kidney cancer. The chain recombines TRBV5-1 with TRBJ1-1, with TRBD1 matching over 9 bases. CDR3 amino acids: CASSAGDRDLVEAFF. In DNA form, the CDR3 reads TGCGCCAGCAGCGCTGGGGACAGGGACTTAGTAGAAGCTTTCTTT.